This T cell receptor (beta chain) was captured by sequencing in a study of shared T cell receptors in the human thymus. Germline assignment: CDR1 GTSNPN and CDR2 SVGIG (reference sequence). Trimming pared 3 bases from V and 3 bases from J, leaving 14 bases between. This CDR3 has 14 amino acids. Using immunoSEQ multiplex PCR, the repertoire was profiled, and TCRdb retains in-frame clones only, with some absent. The profile shows about 660,000 clones, around 89% of them singletons. These data were also filed under a second study, of human thymus T cells.

V and J are TRBV30 and TRBJ1-1; D is possibly TRBD1 (5 bases). The receptor comes from a boy under two years old with a congenital heart defect. Sequencing used thymocytes. The CDR3 DNA reads as TGTGCCTGGAGGGGGGGGGTTTCGGACACTGAAGCTTTCTTT. Protein product: CAWRGGVSDTEAFF.